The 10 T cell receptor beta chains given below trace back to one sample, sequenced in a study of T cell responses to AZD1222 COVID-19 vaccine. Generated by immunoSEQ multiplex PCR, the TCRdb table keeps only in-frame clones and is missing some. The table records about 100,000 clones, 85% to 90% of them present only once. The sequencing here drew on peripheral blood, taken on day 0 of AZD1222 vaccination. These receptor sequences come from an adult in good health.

The chain's CDR3 is CASSVSPTWTGVSYTF. The DNA of the CDR3 is TGTGCCAGCAGCGTAAGCCCCACTTGGACAGGGGTAAGCTACACCTTC. The chain links TRBV9 to TRBJ1-2, with TRBD1 identical over 9 bases. The trim removed 1 base at V and 9 bases at J, leaving 13 bases unmatched. The germline V gene has CDR1 SGDLS and CDR2 YYNGEE. The CDR3 sequence is 16 residues long.

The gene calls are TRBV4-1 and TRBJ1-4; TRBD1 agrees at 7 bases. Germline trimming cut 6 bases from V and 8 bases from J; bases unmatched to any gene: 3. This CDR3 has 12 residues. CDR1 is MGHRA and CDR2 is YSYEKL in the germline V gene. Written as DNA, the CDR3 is TGCGCCAGCAGGACAGGGAGCGAAAAACTGTTTTTT. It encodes CASRTGSEKLFF.

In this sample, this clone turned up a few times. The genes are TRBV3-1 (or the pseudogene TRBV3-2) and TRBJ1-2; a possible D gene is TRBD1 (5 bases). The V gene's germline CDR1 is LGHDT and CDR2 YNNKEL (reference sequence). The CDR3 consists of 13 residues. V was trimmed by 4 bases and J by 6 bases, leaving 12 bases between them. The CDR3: CASSPRQLDGYTF. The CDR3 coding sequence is TGTGCCAGCAGCCCCAGACAGTTAGATGGCTACACCTTC.

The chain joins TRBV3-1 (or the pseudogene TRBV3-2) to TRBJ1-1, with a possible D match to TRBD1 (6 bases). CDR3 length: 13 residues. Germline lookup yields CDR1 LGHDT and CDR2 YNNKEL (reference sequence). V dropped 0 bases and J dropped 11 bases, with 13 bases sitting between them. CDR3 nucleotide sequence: TGTGCCAGCAGCCAAGACGCAGGGGCAGACGCTTTCTTT. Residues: CASSQDAGADAFF.

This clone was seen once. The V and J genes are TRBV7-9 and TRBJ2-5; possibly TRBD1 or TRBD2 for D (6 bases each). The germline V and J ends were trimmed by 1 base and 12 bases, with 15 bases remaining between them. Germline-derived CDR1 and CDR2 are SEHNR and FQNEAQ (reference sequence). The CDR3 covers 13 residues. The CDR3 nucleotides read TGTGCCAGCAGCTTAGTAGGGGGTCGGACTAAGTACTTC. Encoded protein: CASSLVGGRTKYF.

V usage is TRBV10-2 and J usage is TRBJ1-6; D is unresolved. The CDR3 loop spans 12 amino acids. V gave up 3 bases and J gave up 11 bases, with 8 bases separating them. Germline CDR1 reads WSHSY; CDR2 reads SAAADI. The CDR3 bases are TGCGCCAGCAGTGATGCGACCCCACCCCTCCACTTT. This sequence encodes CASSDATPPLHF.

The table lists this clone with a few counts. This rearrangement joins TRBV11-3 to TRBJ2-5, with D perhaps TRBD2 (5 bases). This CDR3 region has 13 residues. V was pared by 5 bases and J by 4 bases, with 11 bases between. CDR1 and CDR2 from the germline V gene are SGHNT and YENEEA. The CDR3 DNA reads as TGTGCCAGCAGCCCCTTGAGCGGAGAGACCCAGTACTTC. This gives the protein CASSPLSGETQYF.

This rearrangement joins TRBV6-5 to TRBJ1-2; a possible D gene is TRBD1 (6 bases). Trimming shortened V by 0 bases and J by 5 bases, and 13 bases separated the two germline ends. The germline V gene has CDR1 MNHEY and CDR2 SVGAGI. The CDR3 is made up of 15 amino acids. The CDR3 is CASSYSWTERYGYTF. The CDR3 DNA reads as TGTGCCAGCAGTTACTCTTGGACAGAGCGATATGGCTACACCTTC.

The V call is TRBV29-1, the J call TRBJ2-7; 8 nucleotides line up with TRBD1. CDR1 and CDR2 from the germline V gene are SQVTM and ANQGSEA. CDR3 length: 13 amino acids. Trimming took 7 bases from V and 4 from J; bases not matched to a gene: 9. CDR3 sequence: CSAYYRGYYEQYF. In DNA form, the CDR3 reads TGCAGCGCGTACTACAGGGGGTATTACGAGCAGTACTTC.

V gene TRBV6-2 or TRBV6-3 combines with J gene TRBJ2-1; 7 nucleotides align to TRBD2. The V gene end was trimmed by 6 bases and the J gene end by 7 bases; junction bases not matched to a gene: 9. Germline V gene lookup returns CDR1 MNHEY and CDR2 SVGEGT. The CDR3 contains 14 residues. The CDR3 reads CASSPGTIPNEQFF. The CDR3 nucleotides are TGTGCCAGCAGCCCCGGGACTATTCCGAATGAGCAGTTCTTC.